What follows are 27 T cell receptor beta chains derived from one specimen sequenced in a study of blood T cell repertoires in COVID-19. The protocol was immunoSEQ multiplex PCR, while the TCRdb copy is restricted to in-frame clones and leaves out a portion. The data show about 250,000 clones, 84% seen once. Material for sequencing was PBMCs or T cells enriched from blood (not recorded which). The receptors were gathered from a man aged 45-65 years who had recovered from COVID-19.

The V gene is TRBV5-6, the J gene TRBJ1-2; 9 bases map to TRBD1. The CDR3 is 15 residues long. J was trimmed by 4 bases and V by 4 bases; bases with no gene match: 8. In germline, CDR1 is SGHDT, CDR2 YYEEEE. Here the CDR3 reads CASSTDRGPTYGYTF. CDR3 DNA sequence: TGTGCCAGCAGCACGGACAGGGGCCCCACCTATGGCTACACCTTC.

The chain has TRBV7-9 and TRBJ1-2; no reliable D call. Germline CDR1 SEHNR, CDR2 FQNEAQ (reference sequence). This CDR3 is 14 amino acids long. Deletions cut 1 base from V and 2 bases from J, with 8 bases between. The CDR3 reads CASSLEQVNYGYTF. The CDR3, as DNA: TGTGCCAGCAGCTTAGAGCAGGTGAACTATGGCTACACCTTC.

This clone showed up just a few times. This chain connects TRBV11-3 to TRBJ2-3, with unresolved D. The CDR3 length is 11 residues. The ends were cut back, 5 bases at V and 8 bases at J, with 8 bases in the middle. Germline lookup yields CDR1 SGHNT and CDR2 YENEEA. The CDR3: CASSAQITQYF. The CDR3, as DNA: TGTGCCAGCAGCGCCCAGATTACGCAGTATTTT.

The chain is built from TRBV5-5 and TRBJ2-3; 8 bases align to TRBD1. Per the germline V gene, CDR1 is SGHKS and CDR2 is YYEKEE (reference sequence). The trim removed 0 bases at V and 4 bases at J, leaving 4 bases unmatched. CDR3 size: 15 residues. CDR3 sequence reads: CASSLARGRADTQYF. DNA of the CDR3: TGTGCCAGCAGCTTGGCCAGGGGGCGCGCAGATACGCAGTATTTT.

This clone was seen a single time. The chain links TRBV5-1 to TRBJ2-5; TRBD2 is a possible D gene (6 bases). From germline, CDR1 is SGHRS and CDR2 YFSETQ. CDR3 length: 14 amino acids. V was pared by 5 bases and J by 5 bases, with 16 bases between. The DNA of the CDR3 is TGCGCCAGCAGTTACTGGGAGGCGGGGGAGACCCAGTACTTC. Translating gives CASSYWEAGETQYF.

V gene TRBV6-5 combines with J gene TRBJ2-2, with unresolved D. The germline CDR1 and CDR2 sequences are MNHEY and SVGAGI. V was pared by 1 base and J by 4 bases, with 13 bases between. There are 16 residues in the CDR3. The CDR3 sequence is CASSYFSTSSTGELFF. Written as DNA, the CDR3 is TGTGCCAGCAGTTACTTTTCGACATCTTCCACCGGGGAGCTGTTTTTT.

This clone was seen only a few times. The chain uses TRBV5-1 and TRBJ1-4; D unresolved. The germline V gene has CDR1 SGHRS and CDR2 YFSETQ. This CDR3 is 15 amino acids long. The V end was cut by 0 bases, the J end by 0 bases, with 6 bases between. CDR3 loop: CASSLVYPTNEKLFF. CDR3 DNA sequence: TGCGCCAGCAGCTTGGTATATCCAACTAATGAAAAACTGTTTTTT.

The chain has TRBV9 and TRBJ2-5; 9 bases map to TRBD2. Germline CDR1 reads SGDLS; CDR2 reads YYNGEE. This CDR3 is built from 15 residues. With V trimmed by 3 bases and J by 2 bases, 5 bases remained unmatched. The CDR3 loop reads CASSAGGLAQETQYF. DNA of the CDR3: TGTGCCAGCAGCGCTGGGGGACTAGCTCAAGAGACCCAGTACTTC. Variable domain in full (rest from reference TRBV9 and TRBJ2-5): DSGVTQTPKHLITATGQRVTLRCSPRSGDLSVYWYQQSLDQGLQFLIQYYNGEERAKGNILERFSAQQFPDLHSELNLSSLELGDSALYFCASSAGGLAQETQYFGPGTRLLVL.

V usage is TRBV10-3 and J usage is TRBJ1-1; D remains ambiguous. Trimming took off 4 bases at V and 0 bases at J, with 12 bases between the two ends. The CDR3 length is 15 residues. The germline CDR1 and CDR2 sequences are ENHRY and SYGVKD. The CDR3 DNA reads as TGTGCCATCAGTGTAACCGGGGATATGAACACTGAAGCTTTCTTT. It translates to CAISVTGDMNTEAFF.

The V gene is TRBV5-1, the J gene TRBJ1-2; 9 positions agree with TRBD1. The CDR3 is 14 amino acids. Trimming cost V 3 bases and J 2 bases; bases outside gene matches: 2. CDR1 is SGHRS, CDR2 YFSETQ, per germline. CDR3 DNA: TGCGCCAGCAGCTGGACAGGGGAGAACTATGGCTACACCTTC. It translates to CASSWTGENYGYTF.

This clone was counted between two and nine times. The rearrangement links TRBV5-4 to TRBJ1-6; D ambiguous. Per the germline V gene, CDR1 is SGHNT and CDR2 is YYREEE (reference sequence). Trimming took off 0 bases at V and 6 bases at J, with 10 bases between the two ends. The CDR3 totals 15 residues. The CDR3 region is CASSLDGLPNSPLHF. CDR3 sequence (DNA): TGTGCCAGCAGCTTGGACGGACTGCCTAATTCACCCCTCCACTTT.

This clone was seen just once. The genes are TRBV5-1 and TRBJ2-3; the match to TRBD2 covers 8 bases. The V segment lost 0 bases and the J segment 0 bases; nucleotides outside the gene matches: 3. CDR3 length: 16 amino acids. Per the germline V gene, CDR1 is SGHRS and CDR2 is YFSETQ. CDR3 loop: CASSLDSGISTDTQYF. In nucleotides, the CDR3 is TGCGCCAGCAGCTTGGATAGCGGGATTAGCACAGATACGCAGTATTTT.

V and J are TRBV30 and TRBJ2-7, with D possibly matching TRBD1 (6 bases). Germline values: CDR1 GTSNPN, CDR2 SVGIG (reference sequence). V was trimmed by 3 bases and J by 0 bases, leaving 15 bases between them. The CDR3 consists of 15 residues. The CDR3 sequence is CAWRRGLGGSYEQYF. The CDR3 DNA reads TGTGCCTGGAGGAGGGGCTTAGGGGGCTCCTACGAGCAGTACTTC.

The chain recombines TRBV5-1 with TRBJ2-7; 10 bases line up with TRBD1. The CDR3 sequence is 15 residues long. Germline assignment: CDR1 SGHRS and CDR2 YFSETQ. Germline trimming cut 4 bases from V and 2 bases from J; bases unmatched to any gene: 6. In nucleotides, the CDR3 is TGCGCCAGCAGCCCGCGACAGGGGGCGGCCTACGAGCAGTACTTC. Protein product: CASSPRQGAAYEQYF. Filled out from reference TRBV5-1 and TRBJ2-7, the complete variable domain reads KAGVTQTPRYLIKTRGQQVTLSCSPISGHRSVSWYQQTPGQGLQFLFEYFSETQRNKGNFPGRFSGRQFSNSRSEMNVSTLELGDSALYLCASSPRQGAAYEQYFGPGTRLTVT.

This chain joins TRBV7-8 and TRBJ2-7, with D possibly being TRBD2 (6 bases). Trimming pared 5 bases from V and 6 bases from J, leaving 14 bases between. CDR3 size: 13 residues. In germline, CDR1 is SGHVS, CDR2 FQNEAQ. This chain's CDR3 is CASSLGPRGEQYF. In nucleotides, the CDR3 is TGTGCCAGCAGCCTGGGACCGCGGGGCGAGCAGTACTTC.

The genes are TRBV29-1 and TRBJ1-1; perhaps TRBD1 as D (6 bases). This CDR3 has 13 residues. Germline assignment: CDR1 SQVTM and CDR2 ANQGSEA. With 7 bases removed from V and 4 bases from J, the gap between germline ends came to 16 bases. In DNA form, the CDR3 reads TGCAGCGCCTTCCAGGGGATGGGCACTGAAGCTTTCTTT. This translates into CSAFQGMGTEAFF.

V and J are TRBV27 and TRBJ2-3; 10 bases line up with TRBD1. There are 15 residues in the CDR3. CDR1 and CDR2 from the germline V gene are MNHEY and SMNVEV (reference sequence). Trimming removed 2 bases from V and 5 bases from J; junction bases left unmatched: 4. The CDR3 sequence: CASSLRQGAGDTQYF. CDR3 DNA sequence: TGTGCCAGCAGTTTAAGACAGGGGGCAGGAGATACGCAGTATTTT.

The chain joins TRBV6-1 to TRBJ2-1, with D possibly TRBD2 on 5 matching bases. Germline assignment: CDR1 MNHNS and CDR2 SASEGT. CDR3 length equals 14 residues. V was shortened by 0 bases and J by 9 bases, with 12 bases between the two germline ends. CDR3 nucleotide sequence: TGTGCCAGCAGTGAAGCTTGGAGGAAGAGTGAGCAGTTCTTC. Protein sequence: CASSEAWRKSEQFF.

About this clone itself: The junction and the germline gene differ at one end; a read error may be behind it. The V call is TRBV7-2, the J call TRBJ2-7, with TRBD2 matching 14 bases. Germline V gives CDR1 SGHTA, CDR2 FQGNSA. The CDR3 runs to 14 residues. CDR3: CASSYGTSGSPDHF. The CDR3 DNA is TGTGCCAGCAGCTATGGGACTAGCGGGAGCCCCGACCACTTC.

The rearrangement uses TRBV14 and TRBJ1-3, with D unclear. CDR1 and CDR2 from the germline V gene are SGHDN and FVKESK. The CDR3 spans 14 residues. V was clipped by 1 base and J by 6 bases, with 10 bases between them. This CDR3 reads CASSQAGGLNTIYF. Here the CDR3 DNA reads TGTGCCAGCAGCCAAGCAGGAGGGTTAAACACCATATATTTT. Using reference TRBV14 and TRBJ1-3 for the parts outside the CDR3, the full variable domain is EAGVTQFPSHSVIEKGQTVTLRCDPISGHDNLYWYRRVMGKEIKFLLHFVKESKQDESGMPNNRFLAERTGGTYSTLKVQPAELEDSGVYFCASSQAGGLNTIYFGEGSWLTVV.

The chain employs TRBV12-3 or TRBV12-4 and TRBJ2-3; D gene ambiguous. V lost 7 bases, J lost 6 bases, and 11 bases lay in between. The CDR3 totals 12 residues. The CDR3 protein is CASKRWPDTQYF. The CDR3 nucleotides are TGTGCCAGCAAGAGGTGGCCGGATACGCAGTATTTT.

The chain couples TRBV15 to TRBJ1-3; 9 bases map to TRBD1. V trimming: 3 bases; J trimming: 5 bases; junction bases outside the gene matches: 14. The CDR3 sequence is 18 residues long. CDR1 LNHNV and CDR2 YYDKDF come from the germline V gene (reference sequence). CDR3 in DNA: TGTGCCACCAGCAGGAGCGCAGGGACAGGGTCTAGTAGAAACACCATATATTTT. Translation: CATSRSAGTGSSRNTIYF.

The chain couples TRBV7-8 to TRBJ2-1, with a tentative D call TRBD2 (6 bases). Deletions cut 4 bases from V and 0 bases from J, with 10 bases between. The CDR3 has 15 amino acids. Germline CDR1 is SGHVS and CDR2 is FQNEAQ. The CDR3 DNA is TGTGCCAGCAGCTCAACGCGGGACTCCTACAATGAGCAGTTCTTC. It is translated as CASSSTRDSYNEQFF.

This clone was seen more than once but under ten times. The chain couples TRBV27 to TRBJ2-2; 8 nucleotides align to TRBD2. Germline V gene data show CDR1 as MNHEY and CDR2 as SMNVEV (reference sequence). Losses at the gene ends were 7 bases for V and 6 bases for J; bases not matched to a gene: 10. The CDR3 is made up of 15 amino acids. For the CDR3, the DNA is TGTGCCAGCACCTTAAGAGCGGGAGTCGCCGGGGAGCTGTTTTTT. Its translation is CASTLRAGVAGELFF.

The chain recombines TRBV18 with TRBJ2-3, with 7 positions matching TRBD2. This CDR3 contains 16 residues. Germline V gene sequence: CDR1 KGHSH, CDR2 LQKENI. The V segment lost 3 bases and the J segment 2 bases; nucleotides outside the gene matches: 8. CDR3 protein: CASSPGSSGLTDTQYF. The CDR3 DNA sequence: TGTGCCAGCTCACCGGGTTCTAGCGGCCTCACAGATACGCAGTATTTT.

The gene calls are TRBV5-1 and TRBJ2-5; 8 bases align to TRBD2. J gave up 0 bases and V 4 bases, and 20 bases lay outside the gene matches. From germline, CDR1 is SGHRS and CDR2 YFSETQ. This CDR3 is built from 20 residues. The DNA of the CDR3 is TGCGCCAGCAGCCCCGCTCACGGGGGGGCAGTGGGGATGAACCAAGAGACCCAGTACTTC. This encodes CASSPAHGGAVGMNQETQYF.

The chain couples TRBV10-3 to TRBJ2-7, with no clear D. The CDR3 is 15 residues long. V gave up 6 bases and J gave up 0 bases, with 15 bases separating them. Germline assignment: CDR1 ENHRY and CDR2 SYGVKD. In nucleotides, the CDR3 is TGTGCCATCAGCCAGGATGGGCCGAGCTCCTACGAGCAGTACTTC. It specifies CAISQDGPSSYEQYF.